The sequence of this T cell receptor (beta chain) was determined in a study of CD8+ T cells in alopecia areata. This clone was seen a handful of times. CDR1 MNHNY and CDR2 SVGAGI come from the germline V gene (reference sequence). The ends were cut back, 7 bases at V and 6 bases at J, with 13 bases in the middle. CDR3 length equals 13 residues. Treatment described: oral pan-JAK inhibitor, 5-10 mg twice daily. Sequencing used cDNA as its template, made by extracting RNA and reverse transcribing it. Clones were read by immunoSEQ multiplex PCR, and TCRdb kept only the in-frame ones, dropping some. The table has roughly 200,000 clones, around two fifths seen once.

This TCR was recovered from a human donor with alopecia areata. This sample comprised CD4+ T cells sorted from blood, obtained around week 34, from a patient treated with tofacitinib. The J gene is TRBJ2-4, the V gene TRBV6-6, with D possibly being TRBD2 (7 bases). This CDR3 reads CASTRGDTNIQYF. The CDR3 DNA reads TGTGCCAGCACCCGGGGGGACACAAACATTCAGTACTTC.